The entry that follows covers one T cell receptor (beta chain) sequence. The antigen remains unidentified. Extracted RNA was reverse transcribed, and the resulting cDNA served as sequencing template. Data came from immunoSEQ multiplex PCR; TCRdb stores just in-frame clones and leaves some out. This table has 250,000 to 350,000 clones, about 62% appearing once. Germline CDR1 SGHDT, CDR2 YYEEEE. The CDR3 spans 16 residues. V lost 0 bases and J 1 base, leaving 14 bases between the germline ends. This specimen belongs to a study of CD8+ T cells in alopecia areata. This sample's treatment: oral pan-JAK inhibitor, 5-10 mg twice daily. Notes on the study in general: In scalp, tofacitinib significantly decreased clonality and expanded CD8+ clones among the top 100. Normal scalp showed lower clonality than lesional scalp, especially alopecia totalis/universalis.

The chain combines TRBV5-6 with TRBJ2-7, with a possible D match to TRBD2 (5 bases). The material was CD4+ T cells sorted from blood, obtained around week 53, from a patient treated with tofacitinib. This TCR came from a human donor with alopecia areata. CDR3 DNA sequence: TGTGCCAGCAGCTTGGCCCCGCCGGGAACATCCTACGAGCAGTACTTC. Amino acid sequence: CASSLAPPGTSYEQYF.